The rows below give T cell receptor beta chains drawn from one sample of a study of shared clonotypes between healthy human individuals. Measured with immunoSEQ multiplex PCR; TCRdb has only the in-frame clones, and not every one. The table includes 1.4 million to 1.5 million clones, around 97% detected once. The sample was naive CD4+ T cells sorted from blood. Every receptor here comes from a man aged 30 to 45 in good health. The CDR3 runs from the conserved cysteine through the conserved F or W. Fields, in order: clone size, D gene, J gene, V gene, CDR3 DNA, CDR3 protein. The D gene is left open where the match is weak. Not all rows give a size; the values are once, few, many and, for expanded clones, a class.

size: -
D: -
J: TRBJ2-7
V: TRBV29-1
DNA: TGCAGCGTTGCGGCTTCCACCCAAGAGCAGTACTTC
CDR3: CSVAASTQEQYF

size: -
D: -
J: TRBJ2-5
V: TRBV5-4
DNA: TGTGCCAGCACCCCTGGAGTAGTGGGGGAGACCCAGTACTTC
CDR3: CASTPGVVGETQYF

size: -
D: -
J: TRBJ1-2
V: TRBV28
DNA: TGTGCCAGCAGGACCTTAGGGGGTGACAAGGGAGGCTACACCTTC
CDR3: CASRTLGGDKGGYTF

size: -
D: -
J: TRBJ1-2
V: TRBV5-1
DNA: TGCGCCAGCGGGCCTAATGGCTACACCTTC
CDR3: CASGPNGYTF

size: once
D: -
J: TRBJ2-7
V: TRBV21-1
DNA: TGTGCCAGCAGGCTAAAGGGAATACTCTCCTACGAGCAGTACTTC
CDR3: CASRLKGILSYEQYF

size: -
D: -
J: TRBJ2-5
V: TRBV15
DNA: TGTGCCACCAGCAGAGATCCCAGGGAAGAGACCCAGTACTTC
CDR3: CATSRDPREETQYF

size: -
D: -
J: TRBJ2-5
V: TRBV7-7
DNA: TGTGCTAGCAGCTTGGCTAGAGGTTCCCAAGAGACCCAGTACTTC
CDR3: CASSLARGSQETQYF

size: -
D: TRBD2
J: TRBJ2-3
V: TRBV19
DNA: TGTGCCAGTAAAGGCGGGAGTGCAAATACGCAGTATTTT
CDR3: CASKGGSANTQYF

size: -
D: TRBD1
J: TRBJ1-5
V: TRBV30
DNA: TGTGCCTGGAGTGTAGAGGACAGGGAACTATACAATCAGCCCCAGCATTTT
CDR3: CAWSVEDRELYNQPQHF

size: once
D: TRBD1
J: TRBJ2-3
V: TRBV5-4
DNA: TGTGCCAGCAGCTTGTCGGGTAACAGGGGAGTTCTAGGCACAGATACGCAGTATTTT
CDR3: CASSLSGNRGVLGTDTQYF

size: -
D: TRBD1
J: TRBJ2-1
V: TRBV9
DNA: TGTGCCAGCAGCGTAGCCTCAGGGGGCTCCTACAATGAGCAGTTCTTC
CDR3: CASSVASGGSYNEQFF

size: -
D: -
J: TRBJ2-1
V: TRBV5-1
DNA: TGCGCCAGCAGCCGCCCGGGAAAACAAATTAGAGTGGAATACAATGAGCAGTTCTTC
CDR3: CASSRPGKQIRVEYNEQFF

size: -
D: TRBD1
J: TRBJ2-5
V: TRBV19
DNA: TGTGCCAGCGCGGACAGGAGAAACCAAGAGACCCAGTACTTC
CDR3: CASADRRNQETQYF

size: -
D: TRBD2
J: TRBJ2-7
V: TRBV11-2
DNA: TGTGCCAGCACGGGGGCTAGCGGGAGGGAGAGCTCCTACGAGCAGTACTTC
CDR3: CASTGASGRESSYEQYF

size: once
D: TRBD1
J: TRBJ1-2
V: TRBV7-9
DNA: TGTGCCAGCAGCCCTATGGGGACAGGGGAATCTGGCTACACCTTC
CDR3: CASSPMGTGESGYTF

size: -
D: TRBD1
J: TRBJ1-5
V: TRBV7-8
DNA: TGTGCCAGCAGCCCAGGGGGCTTGGGCAATCAGCCCCAGCATTTT
CDR3: CASSPGGLGNQPQHF

size: -
D: -
J: TRBJ1-4
V: TRBV5-1
DNA: TGCGCCAGCAGCTTTGCGGCCGGCAGAGGGGAAAAACTGTTTTTT
CDR3: CASSFAAGRGEKLFF

size: -
D: -
J: TRBJ2-1
V: TRBV20-1
DNA: TGCAGTGCAAGACTTGACAATGAGCAGTTCTTC
CDR3: CSARLDNEQFF

size: -
D: TRBD1
J: TRBJ2-6
V: TRBV19
DNA: TGTGCCAGTAGTCAAAACCGGGACAGGGGGCCGGGGGCCAACGTCCTGACTTTC
CDR3: CASSQNRDRGPGANVLTF

size: -
D: TRBD1
J: TRBJ1-2
V: TRBV28
DNA: TGTGCCAGCAGTCAGACAGGGAACTATGGCTACACCTTC
CDR3: CASSQTGNYGYTF

size: once
D: TRBD1
J: TRBJ2-7
V: TRBV5-6
DNA: TGTGCCAGCAGCTCATCCGCGACAGGGATACACGAGCAGTACTTC
CDR3: CASSSSATGIHEQYF

size: once
D: -
J: TRBJ2-6
V: TRBV9
DNA: TGTGCCAGCAGCGTAGCTGTGGCAGTCGTCTCTGGGGCCAACGTCCTGACTTTC
CDR3: CASSVAVAVVSGANVLTF

size: -
D: TRBD2
J: TRBJ2-1
V: TRBV19
DNA: TGTGCCAGTAGTATAGTCGTGACTAGCGGTGAGCAGTTCTTC
CDR3: CASSIVVTSGEQFF

size: -
D: -
J: TRBJ2-7
V: TRBV27
DNA: TGTGCCAGCAGTTACCTAGGGGGAGGAACCTACGAGCAGTACTTC
CDR3: CASSYLGGGTYEQYF

size: -
D: TRBD1
J: TRBJ1-5
V: TRBV7-6
DNA: TGTGCCAGCACCCCCCTTCCGGGACAGACGAATCAGCCCCAGCATTTT
CDR3: CASTPLPGQTNQPQHF

size: once
D: TRBD1
J: TRBJ2-1
V: TRBV9
DNA: TGTGCCAGCAGCGTAGGAAAGGGACAGTACTATGAGCAGTTCTTC
CDR3: CASSVGKGQYYEQFF

size: -
D: TRBD1
J: TRBJ1-2
V: TRBV15
DNA: TGTGCCACCAGCAGGGACAGGGTGGATGGCTACACCTTC
CDR3: CATSRDRVDGYTF

size: -
D: -
J: TRBJ1-2
V: TRBV7-9
DNA: TGTGCCAGCACTGAAGGGGGCTACACCTTC
CDR3: CASTEGGYTF

size: -
D: -
J: TRBJ2-1
V: TRBV16
DNA: TGTGCCAGCAGCCAATCTCGTCTGGGCCTCCTATCCTACAATGAGCAGTTCTTC
CDR3: CASSQSRLGLLSYNEQFF

size: -
D: TRBD2
J: TRBJ2-7
V: TRBV28
DNA: TGTGCCAGCAAGGCGGGAGGCCTTTACGAGCAGTACTTC
CDR3: CASKAGGLYEQYF

size: -
D: TRBD1
J: TRBJ1-2
V: TRBV7-2
DNA: TGTGCCAGCAGCTACACCACCACGGGACAGATCTATGGCTACACCTTC
CDR3: CASSYTTTGQIYGYTF

size: -
D: TRBD1
J: TRBJ1-2
V: TRBV7-9
DNA: TGTGCCAGCAGACTGGACAGGCGTAAAAAAACGACCAACTATGGCTACACCTTC
CDR3: CASRLDRRKKTTNYGYTF

size: -
D: -
J: TRBJ1-2
V: TRBV19
DNA: TGTGCCAGTACCTCACTCAAAACCGGGACAAAGGCGGCCTATGGCTACACCTTC
CDR3: CASTSLKTGTKAAYGYTF

size: -
D: TRBD1
J: TRBJ2-7
V: TRBV11-2
DNA: TGTGCCAGCAGCCGCCTCCAGGGACAGGCCCCGCACGAGCAGTACTTC
CDR3: CASSRLQGQAPHEQYF

size: -
D: TRBD1
J: TRBJ1-1
V: TRBV27
DNA: TGTGCCAGCAGCCAACAGGGGACGGGGAACACTGAAGCTTTCTTT
CDR3: CASSQQGTGNTEAFF

size: -
D: TRBD1
J: TRBJ1-1
V: TRBV4-2
DNA: TGTGCCAGCAGCCCCTTTGGACAGGGGGAGAACACTGAAGCTTTCTTT
CDR3: CASSPFGQGENTEAFF

size: -
D: -
J: TRBJ1-1
V: TRBV29-1
DNA: TGCAGCGGCCTGAGTGTAGGGAACACTGAAGCTTTCTTT
CDR3: CSGLSVGNTEAFF

size: -
D: -
J: TRBJ2-2
V: TRBV9
DNA: TGTGCCAGCAGCGTCCTTACCGGGCCCATAAGTGGGGGTACCGGGGAGCTGTTTTTT
CDR3: CASSVLTGPISGGTGELFF

size: -
D: TRBD2
J: TRBJ2-7
V: TRBV2
DNA: TGTGCCAGCAGCCTCGGACTAGCGGGAGGAATAGGGGGCGAGCAGTACTTC
CDR3: CASSLGLAGGIGGEQYF

size: -
D: TRBD1
J: TRBJ2-3
V: TRBV9
DNA: TGTGCCAGCAGCACCTTACAGGGGGATACGCAGTATTTT
CDR3: CASSTLQGDTQYF

size: -
D: -
J: TRBJ1-1
V: TRBV19
DNA: TGTGCCAGTAGTATACGGGGAGTGGACAGGAACACTGAAGCTTTCTTT
CDR3: CASSIRGVDRNTEAFF

size: -
D: TRBD2
J: TRBJ2-7
V: TRBV11-2
DNA: TGTGCCAGTGTACTGGGGCTAGCGGGAGTCGAGCAGTACTTC
CDR3: CASVLGLAGVEQYF

size: -
D: TRBD2
J: TRBJ2-5
V: TRBV5-4
DNA: TGTGCCAGCAGCCCCGGGACTAGCGGGAGGGCCGAGGAGACCCAGTACTTC
CDR3: CASSPGTSGRAEETQYF

size: -
D: -
J: TRBJ1-2
V: TRBV5-4
DNA: TGTGCCAGCAGCTCAGGCCAGGAACTTCCTAACTATGGCTACACCTTC
CDR3: CASSSGQELPNYGYTF

size: -
D: TRBD2
J: TRBJ2-3
V: TRBV5-1
DNA: TGCGCCAGCAGCGAGACTAGCGGGAGGCCTCCTAGCACAGATACGCAGTATTTT
CDR3: CASSETSGRPPSTDTQYF

size: -
D: TRBD1
J: TRBJ2-7
V: TRBV18
DNA: TGTGCCAGCTCACCTAGACAGGGTAACTACGAGCAGTACTTC
CDR3: CASSPRQGNYEQYF

size: -
D: TRBD2
J: TRBJ2-7
V: TRBV5-1
DNA: TGCGCCAGCAGCCCCGGGACTAGCGGGAGGGCCTCGGACGAGCAGTACTTC
CDR3: CASSPGTSGRASDEQYF

size: -
D: TRBD2
J: TRBJ2-5
V: TRBV28
DNA: TGTGCCAGCAGACCACCTTCAAGACTAGCGGCTCAAGAGACCCAGTACTTC
CDR3: CASRPPSRLAAQETQYF

size: -
D: -
J: TRBJ1-1
V: TRBV6-5
DNA: TGTGCCAGCAGTTGGGGACGGGGGTTCCAAGCTTTCTTT
CDR3: CASSWGRGFQAFF

size: -
D: -
J: TRBJ1-2
V: TRBV30
DNA: TGTGCCTGGAGCGTAATTATGGGTGAAAGAAGTGGCTACACCTTC
CDR3: CAWSVIMGERSGYTF

size: -
D: -
J: TRBJ1-4
V: TRBV30
DNA: TGTGCCTGGAGGAGGCCTACTAATGAAAAACTGTTTTTT
CDR3: CAWRRPTNEKLFF

size: -
D: TRBD1
J: TRBJ2-7
V: TRBV11-2
DNA: TGTGCCAGTATGCGGGACAGGGGGTATTACGAGCAGTACTTC
CDR3: CASMRDRGYYEQYF

size: -
D: -
J: TRBJ2-2
V: TRBV19
DNA: TGTGCCAGTAGTATATTCGCAGGGATCAGGGAGCTGTTTTTT
CDR3: CASSIFAGIRELFF

size: -
D: -
J: TRBJ2-1
V: TRBV5-4
DNA: TGTGCCAGCGAACGTAGCTCCTATGGGTACAATGAGCAGTTCTTC
CDR3: CASERSSYGYNEQFF

size: -
D: TRBD1
J: TRBJ2-2
V: TRBV7-3
DNA: TGTGCCAGCAGCTTATGGACCAGGGGGCGTAGCGGGGAGCTGTTTTTT
CDR3: CASSLWTRGRSGELFF

size: -
D: -
J: TRBJ2-7
V: TRBV28
DNA: TGTGCCAGCAGTTGGGGCGACTACGAGCAGTACTTC
CDR3: CASSWGDYEQYF

size: -
D: TRBD2
J: TRBJ2-1
V: TRBV27
DNA: TGTGCCAGCAGTGGGGGGACTAGCTATTTTGAGCAGTTCTTC
CDR3: CASSGGTSYFEQFF

size: -
D: TRBD2
J: TRBJ2-3
V: TRBV6-1
DNA: TGTGCCAGCAGGCGGACTAGCGGGAGGGAATATACGCAGTATTTT
CDR3: CASRRTSGREYTQYF

size: once
D: TRBD1
J: TRBJ2-2
V: TRBV7-9
DNA: TGTGCCAGCACCATTCCCCCTCCAGGGGGCGTTAATACCGGGGAGCTGTTTTTT
CDR3: CASTIPPPGGVNTGELFF

size: -
D: TRBD1
J: TRBJ1-4
V: TRBV7-9
DNA: TGTGCCAGCAGCCGATACCGGGACAGGGCTGGGGAAAAACTGTTTTTT
CDR3: CASSRYRDRAGEKLFF